This T cell receptor beta chain appears in the sequencing data of a study of T cell repertoires in cytomegalovirus infection. Worth noting for this clonotype: A much larger clone sits a single nucleotide away, making a read error possible.

The CDR3 has 15 amino acids. CDR1 and CDR2 from the germline V gene are DFQATT and SNEGSKA (reference sequence). Unmatched junction bases numbered 6, after V lost 2 bases and J lost 5 bases. In TCRdb, the reads were re-called with MiXCR into one record per CDR3 protein. Of 100,000 or so distinct CDR3 sequences listed, about 17% were seen once; the top ten hold 8%. Source material: PBMCs. The sequence was obtained from a human donor in good health (CMV status not recorded). Some clones in this sample may be carry-over from other donors' samples. The J gene is TRBJ2-7, the V gene TRBV20-1, with 13 bases fitting TRBD2. CDR3 sequence: CSARMGLAGSDEQYF. The DNA for the CDR3 is TGCAGTGCTAGAATGGGACTAGCGGGGAGCGACGAGCAGTACTTC.